The clone carrying this T cell receptor (beta chain) was observed a handful of times. Germline assignment: CDR1 MNHEY and CDR2 SVGEGT. The V end lost 0 bases, the J end lost 5 bases, and 7 bases lay between the germline ends. The CDR3 length is 13 residues. Uncontrolled infection, other autoimmune disease, pregnancy or lactation disqualified patients from enrolment. The TCR beta CDR3 regions underwent amplification using RNA transcripts as the source. First-round RT-PCR of the TCR CDR3 relied on the HTBI primer set. TCRdb called the multiplex PCR reads again in MiXCR, with one record for every CDR3 protein. Counted here are roughly 700,000 distinct CDR3 sequences, 17% occurring once; the ten biggest clones make up around 15%. These data belong to a study of T cells in Graves' hyperthyroidism and ophthalmopathy.

The chain links TRBV6-2 or TRBV6-3 to TRBJ1-1; D not resolved. This TCR was recovered from a man in his fifties with Graves' hyperthyroidism. Sequencing was carried out using blood. The CDR3 coding sequence is TGTGCCAGCAGTTACTCAGGGCCGACTGAAGCTTTCTTT. It yields the protein CASSYSGPTEAFF.